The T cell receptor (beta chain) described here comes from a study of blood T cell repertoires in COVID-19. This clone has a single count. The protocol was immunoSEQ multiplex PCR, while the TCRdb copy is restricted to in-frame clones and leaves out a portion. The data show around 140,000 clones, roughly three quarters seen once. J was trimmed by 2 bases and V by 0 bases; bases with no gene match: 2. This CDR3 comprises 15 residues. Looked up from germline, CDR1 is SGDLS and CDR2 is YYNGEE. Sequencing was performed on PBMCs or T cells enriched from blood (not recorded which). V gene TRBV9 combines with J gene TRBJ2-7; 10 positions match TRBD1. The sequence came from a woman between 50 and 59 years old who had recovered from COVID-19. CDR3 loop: CASSVGDRGAYEQYF. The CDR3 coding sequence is TGTGCCAGCAGCGTAGGGGACAGGGGAGCCTACGAGCAGTACTTC.